This is a list of T cell receptor beta chains from one sample in a study of metastatic and nonmetastatic thyroid tumors. TCRdb reprocessed the PCR reads via MiXCR. Seen here are 19,000 or so clones, around a quarter observed once, and the top ten hold under 12%. The sequencing sample was made of tumor tissue. The receptor source for this set is a female donor with papillary thyroid cancer or a benign thyroid nodule (not recorded which). Some clones in this sample may be carry-over from other donors' samples. Both conserved end residues are part of each CDR3. The D gene is left open where the match is weak. Clone size is stated in some rows and not others, as once, few, many or a class when expanded.

J	D	length	size	V	CDR3	DNA
TRBJ2-7	-	13	-	TRBV10-1	CASSESGRYEQYF	TGCGCCAGCAGTGAGTCGGGTCGTTACGAGCAGTACTTT
TRBJ2-7	TRBD1	16	-	TRBV27	CASSPGTGEIDYEQYF	TGTGCCAGCAGTCCAGGGACAGGGGAAATAGACTACGAGCAGTACTTC
TRBJ1-6	-	18	-	TRBV5-1	CASSSTPGGQTRNSPLHF	TGCGCCAGCAGCAGCACCCCGGGGGGCCAAACTCGGAATTCACCCCTCCACTTT
TRBJ1-2	-	15	medium-sized	TRBV3-1	CASSRSDLVRYGYTF	TGTGCCAGCAGCCGATCAGATCTAGTACGGTATGGCTACACCTTC
TRBJ2-2	TRBD1	15	-	TRBV6-2/TRBV6-3	CASSYRDRGAGELFF	TGTGCCAGCAGTTACCGGGACAGGGGCGCCGGGGAGCTGTTTTTT
TRBJ1-2	TRBD1	14	-	TRBV11-2	CASSRDRGTYGYTF	TGTGCCAGCAGCAGGGACAGGGGAACGTATGGCTACACCTTC
TRBJ1-5	TRBD1	16	many	TRBV24-1	CATSDAQGDSNQPQHF	TGTGCCACCAGTGACGCACAGGGGGATAGCAATCAGCCCCAGCATTTT
TRBJ1-1	-	13	medium-sized	TRBV6-1	CAGQTSVNTEAFF	TGTGCCGGACAAACATCGGTGAACACTGAAGCTTTCTTT
TRBJ2-1	TRBD2	14	-	TRBV20-1	CSASQGLTVREQFF	TGCAGTGCTTCTCAGGGACTAACTGTACGTGAGCAGTTCTTC
TRBJ1-5	-	15	few	TRBV6-1	CASLPSTRSNQPQHF	TGTGCCAGCCTTCCAAGTACAAGAAGCAATCAGCCCCAGCATTTT
TRBJ1-2	TRBD1	9	-	TRBV20-1	CSVPGQDTF	TGCAGTGTTCCGGGACAGGACACCTTC
TRBJ2-7	TRBD1	12	-	TRBV3-1	CASSPTGDEQYF	TGTGCCAGCAGCCCTACAGGGGACGAGCAGTACTTC
TRBJ2-6	TRBD2	14	many	TRBV30	CALTSASGANVLTF	TGTGCCCTGACTAGCGCCTCTGGGGCCAACGTCCTGACTTTC
TRBJ1-3	-	16	many	TRBV24-1	CATTWPGPKSGNTIYF	TGTGCCACTACATGGCCGGGACCCAAGTCTGGAAACACCATATATTTT
TRBJ2-7	-	13	medium-sized	TRBV19	CASSIGVAYEQYF	TGTGCCAGTAGTATCGGGGTAGCCTACGAGCAGTACTTC
TRBJ1-2	-	15	many	TRBV19	CASSFQTDNNYGYTF	TGTGCCAGTAGTTTCCAGACAGATAACAACTATGGCTACACCTTC
TRBJ1-6	-	13	few	TRBV15	CATSRGDNSPLHF	TGTGCCACCAGCAGAGGGGATAATTCACCCCTCCACTTT
TRBJ2-7	-	15	-	TRBV13	CASSPRRVNSYEQYF	TGTGCCAGCAGCCCCCGAAGGGTTAACTCCTACGAGCAGTACTTC
TRBJ1-5	TRBD1	15	few	TRBV7-2	CASSSRDRNNQPQHF	TGTGCCAGCAGCTCCAGGGACAGGAACAATCAGCCCCAGCATTTT
TRBJ1-3	-	13	few	TRBV6-1	CASQEGRGNTIYF	TGTGCCAGCCAAGAGGGCCGTGGAAACACCATATATTTT
TRBJ2-1	-	12	few	TRBV12-3/TRBV12-4	CASSYKANEHFF	TGTGCCAGCAGCTATAAGGCCAATGAGCATTTCTTC
TRBJ2-3	-	15	-	TRBV4-2	CASSQKSASTDTQYF	TGTGCCAGCAGCCAGAAGAGCGCTAGCACAGATACGCAGTATTTT
TRBJ1-6	-	13	-	TRBV11-2	CASSLLRDSPLHF	TGTGCCAGCAGCTTATTAAGGGATTCACCCCTCCACTTT
TRBJ1-5	TRBD1	15	many	TRBV7-2	CASSSQGGPNQPQHF	TGTGCCAGCAGCTCTCAGGGGGGCCCCAATCAGCCCCAGCATTTT
TRBJ2-1	-	16	-	TRBV11-2	CASSLDFAGSYNEQFF	TGTGCCAGCAGCTTAGACTTTGCGGGGTCCTACAATGAGCAGTTCTTC
TRBJ1-5	-	13	-	TRBV6-1	CASSEEDNQPQHF	TGTGCCAGCAGTGAGGAGGACAATCAGCCCCAGCATTTT
TRBJ2-5	-	14	-	TRBV10-1	CASSDGGARGTQYF	TGCGCCAGCAGTGACGGCGGAGCAAGGGGGACCCAGTACTTC
TRBJ2-1	TRBD2	14	few	TRBV20-1	CSARGLAGHGEQFF	TGCAGTGCTAGAGGACTAGCGGGGCATGGAGAGCAGTTCTTC
TRBJ1-6	-	14	few	TRBV28	CASGGMRNNSPLHF	TGTGCCAGCGGGGGGATGAGGAATAATTCACCCCTCCACTTT
TRBJ2-7	-	12	-	TRBV20-1	CSARIENNEQYF	TGCAGTGCTAGAATAGAGAACAACGAGCAGTACTTC
TRBJ2-2	-	13	-	TRBV3-1	CASSQVSSGELFF	TGTGCCAGCAGCCAAGTTAGCAGCGGGGAGCTGTTTTTT
TRBJ1-2	TRBD1	15	-	TRBV4-1	CASSQPRTGPDGYTF	TGCGCCAGCAGCCAACCCCGGACAGGGCCAGATGGCTACACCTTC
TRBJ2-1	-	13	many	TRBV27	CASSTGPYNEQFF	TGTGCCAGCAGTACCGGCCCATACAATGAGCAGTTCTTC
TRBJ2-1	-	17	few	TRBV12-5	CASGLVLTGSSYNEQFF	TGTGCTAGTGGTTTGGTACTTACGGGTTCCTCCTACAATGAGCAGTTCTTC
TRBJ2-7	-	12	-	TRBV5-6	CASSFEVLEQYF	TGTGCCAGCAGCTTCGAGGTTCTCGAGCAGTACTTC
TRBJ2-1	-	13	once	TRBV2	CASSPSGVGEQFF	TGTGCCAGCAGCCCCTCGGGGGTGGGCGAGCAGTTCTTC
TRBJ1-6	-	12	many	TRBV20-1	CSATRPSTPLHF	TGCAGTGCTACCCGCCCGTCGACACCCCTCCACTTT
TRBJ2-7	TRBD2	15	-	TRBV20-1	CSARAPGLALAYQYF	TGCAGTGCTAGAGCACCGGGACTAGCATTGGCCTATCAGTACTTC
TRBJ2-7	-	16	-	TRBV6-5	CASSYRQVPFFYEQYF	TGTGCCAGCAGTTATCGACAGGTTCCGTTCTTTTACGAGCAGTACTTC
TRBJ2-1	-	12	many	TRBV7-2	CASSTYLDEQFF	TGTGCCAGCAGCACATATTTGGATGAGCAGTTCTTC
TRBJ2-1	-	15	-	TRBV28	CASTSVGSSYNEQSF	TGTGCCAGCACCTCCGTCGGGAGCTCCTACAATGAGCAGTCCTTC
TRBJ1-2	-	14	many	TRBV18	CASSRSQGIYGYTF	TGTGCCAGCTCTAGGTCCCAGGGCATTTATGGCTACACCTTC
TRBJ2-1	-	19	-	TRBV7-6	CASSLGAGQGRGGYNEQFF	TGTGCCAGCAGCTTAGGGGCAGGGCAAGGTAGGGGGGGCTACAATGAGCAGTTCTTC
TRBJ2-1	-	15	-	TRBV27	CASSSLARSYNEQFF	TGTGCCAGCAGTTCACTGGCCCGCTCCTACAATGAGCAATTCTTC
TRBJ2-1	-	14	-	TRBV12-3/TRBV12-4	CASSVDRANNEQFF	TGTGCCAGCAGTGTGGACAGAGCTAACAATGAGCAGTTCTTC
TRBJ1-1	TRBD1	16	many	TRBV7-8	CASSLLPGGMNTEAFF	TGTGCCAGCAGCTTACTTCCAGGGGGGATGAACACTGAAGCTTTCTTT
TRBJ2-2	TRBD2	16	many	TRBV11-1	CASSTIAGAGAGELFF	TGTGCCAGCAGCACGATAGCGGGAGCGGGGGCCGGGGAGCTGTTTTTT
TRBJ2-1	TRBD2	18	medium-sized	TRBV5-4	CASSLGLAGPASYNEQFF	TGTGCCAGCAGCTTGGGGCTAGCGGGACCCGCCTCCTACAATGAGCAGTTCTTC
TRBJ2-5	-	13	many	TRBV10-3	CAITEAMGETQYF	TGTGCCATCACTGAGGCGATGGGCGAGACCCAGTACTTC
TRBJ2-3	-	15	-	TRBV18	CASSPNRGATDTQYF	TGTGCCAGCTCACCCAACCGGGGGGCCACAGATACGCAGTATTTT
TRBJ1-2	-	11	few	TRBV30	CAWRGTYGYTF	TGTGCCTGGAGAGGGACCTATGGCTACACCTTC
TRBJ1-1	-	13	-	TRBV6-1	CASRTGFSTEAFF	TGTGCCAGCAGAACAGGGTTTAGCACTGAAGCTTTCTTT
TRBJ2-7	-	15	-	TRBV6-6	CASSYPGRDSYEQYF	TGTGCCAGCAGTTACCCCGGACGGGACTCCTACGAGCAGTACTTC